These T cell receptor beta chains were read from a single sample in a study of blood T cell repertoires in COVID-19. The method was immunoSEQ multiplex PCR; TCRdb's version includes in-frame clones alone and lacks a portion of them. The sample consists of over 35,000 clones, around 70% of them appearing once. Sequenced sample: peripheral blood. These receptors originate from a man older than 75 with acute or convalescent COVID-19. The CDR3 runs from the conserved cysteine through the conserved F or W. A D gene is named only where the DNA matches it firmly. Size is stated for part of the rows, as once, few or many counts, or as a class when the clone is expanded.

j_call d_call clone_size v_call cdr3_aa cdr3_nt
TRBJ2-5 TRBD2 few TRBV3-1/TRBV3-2 CASRATSGQETQYF TGTGCCAGCAGGGCGACTAGCGGCCAAGAGACCCAGTACTTC
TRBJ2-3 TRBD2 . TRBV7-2 CASSLRPGGPGDTQYF TGTGCCAGCAGCCTACGTCCGGGAGGGCCCGGAGATACGCAGTATTTT
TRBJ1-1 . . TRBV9 CASREYRVTEAFF TGTGCCAGCAGAGAGTACAGGGTCACTGAAGCTTTCTTT
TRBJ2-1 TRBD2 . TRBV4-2 CASSQSLAEQFF TGTGCCAGCAGCCAATCACTAGCGGAGCAGTTCTTC
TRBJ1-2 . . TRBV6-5 CASRRGANYGYTF TGTGCCAGCAGGCGCGGGGCCAACTATGGCTACACCTTC
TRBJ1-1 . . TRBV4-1 CASSLYWEAQNTEAFF TGCGCCAGCAGCCTCTATTGGGAGGCGCAGAACACTGAAGCTTTCTTT
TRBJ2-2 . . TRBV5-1 CASSSGEGVTGELFF TGCGCCAGCAGCTCCGGGGAGGGGGTAACCGGGGAGCTGTTTTTT
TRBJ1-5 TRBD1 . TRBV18 CASSQGTGTGQPQHF TGTGCCAGCTCACAAGGGACAGGGACTGGTCAGCCCCAGCATTTT
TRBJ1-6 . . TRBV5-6 CASSRFSSYNSPLHF TGTGCCAGCAGCCGGTTTAGCTCCTATAATTCACCCCTCCACTTT
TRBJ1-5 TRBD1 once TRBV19 CASRKGAGQVGGRSNQPQHF TGTGCCAGTAGAAAGGGGGCGGGTCAGGTGGGAGGACGGAGCAATCAGCCCCAGCATTTT
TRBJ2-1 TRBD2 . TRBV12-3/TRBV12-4 CASWTSGNNEQFF TGTGCTTCTTGGACTAGCGGGAACAATGAGCAGTTCTTC
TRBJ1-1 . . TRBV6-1 CASSEATAGRATEAFF TGTGCCAGCAGTGAAGCGACGGCAGGGAGGGCCACTGAAGCTTTCTTT
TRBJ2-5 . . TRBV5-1 CASSLGQGVETQYF TGCGCCAGCAGCTTGGGGCAGGGCGTGGAGACCCAGTACTTC
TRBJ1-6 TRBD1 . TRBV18 CASSPGTGENNLHF TGTGCCAGCTCACCCGGGACAGGGGAGAATAACCTCCACTTT
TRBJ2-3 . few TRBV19 CASRRTPGTDTQYF TGTGCCAGTAGAAGAACTCCCGGCACAGATACGCAGTATTTT
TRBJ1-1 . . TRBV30 CAWSVGGAGPTEAFF TGTGCCTGGAGTGTAGGAGGTGCAGGACCCACTGAAGCTTTCTTT
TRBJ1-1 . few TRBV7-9 CASSLAATEAFF TGTGCCAGCAGCTTAGCGGCCACTGAAGCTTTCTTT
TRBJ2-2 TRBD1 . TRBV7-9 CASSLGITGEYTGELFF TGTGCCAGCAGCTTAGGAATAACAGGGGAGTACACCGGGGAGCTGTTTTTT
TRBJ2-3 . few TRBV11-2 CASTPSPADTQYF TGTGCCAGCACTCCTAGCCCCGCAGATACGCAGTATTTT
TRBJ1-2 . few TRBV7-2 CASSAPGYYGYTF TGTGCCAGCAGCGCTCCAGGGTACTATGGCTACACCTTC
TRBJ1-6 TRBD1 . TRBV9 CASSVLSGGLYNSPLHF TGTGCCAGCAGCGTTCTTTCAGGGGGGCTCTATAATTCACCCCTCCACTTT
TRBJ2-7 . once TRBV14 CASSPWGRAPRAEQYF TGTGCCAGCAGCCCCTGGGGCAGGGCCCCAAGGGCCGAGCAGTACTTC
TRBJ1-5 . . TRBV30 CAWSAQETQPQHF TGTGCCTGGAGTGCACAGGAGACTCAGCCCCAGCATTTT
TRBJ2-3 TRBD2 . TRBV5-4 CASSLKGLAGTDTQYF TGTGCCAGCAGCTTGAAAGGTCTAGCGGGCACAGATACGCAGTATTTT
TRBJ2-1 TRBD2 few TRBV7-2 CASSFASGPYNEQFF TGTGCCAGCAGCTTCGCTAGCGGGCCATACAATGAGCAGTTCTTC
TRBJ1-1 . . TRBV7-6 CASSLGAGQTEAFF TGTGCCAGCAGCTTAGGGGCAGGGCAGACTGAAGCTTTCTTT
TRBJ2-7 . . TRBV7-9 CASSPSYSYEQYF TGTGCCAGCAGCCCGAGCTACAGCTACGAGCAGTACTTC
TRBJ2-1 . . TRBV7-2 CASSKREIQSSEQFF TGTGCCAGCAGCAAAAGGGAGATCCAAAGCAGTGAGCAGTTCTTC
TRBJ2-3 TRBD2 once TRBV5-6 CASSLERGEGHTHTDTQYF TGTGCCAGCAGCTTGGAGCGGGGGGAGGGACACACACACACAGATACGCAGTATTTT
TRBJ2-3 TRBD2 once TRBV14 CASSQVGTSGRVADTQYF TGTGCCAGCAGCCAAGTAGGGACTAGCGGGAGGGTGGCAGATACGCAGTATTTT
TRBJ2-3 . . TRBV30 CAWSVGATAEGDTQYF TGTGCCTGGAGTGTAGGCGCTACAGCCGAAGGAGATACGCAGTATTTT
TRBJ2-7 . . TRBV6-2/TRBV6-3 CASSPYYEQYF TGTGCCAGCAGCCCCTACTACGAGCAGTACTTC
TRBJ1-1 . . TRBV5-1 CASSLDQFENTEAFF TGCGCCAGCAGCTTGGATCAGTTCGAGAACACTGAAGCTTTCTTT
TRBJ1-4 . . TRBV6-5 CASSRGGPNEKLFF TGTGCCAGCAGTCGAGGGGGTCCTAATGAAAAACTGTTTTTT
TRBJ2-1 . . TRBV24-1 CATSDPGTGQFF TGTGCCACCAGTGACCCCGGGACTGGGCAGTTCTTC
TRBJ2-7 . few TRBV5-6 CASSNWPTSYEQYF TGTGCCAGCAGCAATTGGCCCACAAGCTACGAGCAGTACTTC
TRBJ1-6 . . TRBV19 CASSNRDFYNSPLHF TGTGCCAGTAGTAACAGGGATTTTTATAATTCACCCCTCCACTTT
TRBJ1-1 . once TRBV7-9 CASSPRGRGNTEAFF TGTGCCAGCAGCCCCAGAGGGAGGGGGAACACTGAAGCTTTCTTT
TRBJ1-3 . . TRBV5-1 CASSLDTGNTIYF TGCGCCAGCAGCTTGGACACTGGAAACACCATATATTTT
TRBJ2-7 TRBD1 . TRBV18 CASSSTGTGGINEQYF TGTGCCAGCTCATCGACCGGGACAGGGGGTATCAACGAGCAGTACTTC
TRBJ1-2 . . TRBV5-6 CASSLMQVNYGYTF TGTGCCAGCAGCCTGATGCAGGTTAACTATGGCTACACCTTC
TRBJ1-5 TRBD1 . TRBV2 CASQKGTGGYQPQHF TGTGCCAGCCAAAAAGGGACAGGGGGATATCAGCCCCAGCATTTT
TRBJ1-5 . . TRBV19 CASSRGGEGQPQHF TGTGCCAGTAGTCGGGGAGGGGAAGGGCAGCCCCAGCATTTT
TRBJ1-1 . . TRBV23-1 CASSHRPGGRGTEAFF TGCGCCAGCAGTCACCGTCCCGGGGGGCGAGGGACTGAAGCTTTCTTT
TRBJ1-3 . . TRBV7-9 CASSPRGGSGNTIYF TGTGCCAGCAGCCCAAGAGGGGGTTCTGGAAACACCATATATTTT
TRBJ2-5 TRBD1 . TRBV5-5 CASSVGTGEETQYF TGTGCCAGCAGTGTTGGGACAGGCGAAGAGACCCAGTACTTC
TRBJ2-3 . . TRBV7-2 CASSSPTEDTQYF TGTGCCAGCAGCTCCCCGACAGAAGATACGCAGTATTTT
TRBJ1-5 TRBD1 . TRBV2 CASSETGGRYQPQHF TGTGCCAGCAGTGAGACAGGGGGCAGGTATCAGCCCCAGCATTTT
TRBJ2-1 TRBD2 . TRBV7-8 CASSPAGTSGRGRYNEQFF TGTGCCAGCAGCCCGGCCGGGACTAGCGGGAGAGGGAGGTACAATGAGCAGTTCTTC